The 28 T cell receptor beta chains given below trace back to one sample, sequenced in a study of T cell responses to AZD1222 COVID-19 vaccine. The repertoire was sequenced with immunoSEQ multiplex PCR; TCRdb's copy has only in-frame clones and lacks some. The sample records around 140,000 clones, roughly nine tenths being singletons. The input for sequencing was peripheral blood, taken 28 days after the second AZD1222 dose. Receptors were obtained from an adult who received the AZD1222 COVID-19 vaccine.

The chain combines TRBV7-2 with TRBJ2-4; the D gene is possibly TRBD1 (5 bases). This CDR3 spans 16 amino acids. Deletions cut 5 bases from V and 0 bases from J, with 14 bases between. The V gene's germline CDR1 is SGHTA and CDR2 FQGNSA. This CDR3 is CASSPRQSLAKNIQYF. Written as DNA, the CDR3 is TGTGCCAGCAGCCCGCGACAGTCCCTAGCCAAAAACATTCAGTACTTC.

The chain links TRBV3-1 (or the pseudogene TRBV3-2) to TRBJ1-2; the D gene is possibly TRBD1 (6 bases). The CDR3 loop spans 14 amino acids. Trimming stripped 2 bases from V and 8 bases from J, with 15 bases between. Germline loops: CDR1 LGHDT, CDR2 YNNKEL (reference sequence). CDR3: CASSQFSGQSGYTF. CDR3 DNA sequence: TGTGCCAGCAGCCAATTTTCGGGACAAAGCGGCTACACCTTC.

The V call is TRBV2, the J call TRBJ1-5; D might be TRBD1 (5 bases). The CDR3 contains 15 residues. The germline V gene encodes CDR1 SNHLY and CDR2 FYNNEI. V was clipped by 4 bases and J by 5 bases, with 15 bases between them. The DNA of the CDR3 is TGTGCCAGCAGTGGACCGGGACTGGGAGATCAGCCCCAGCATTTT. As protein: CASSGPGLGDQPQHF.

The chain combines TRBV6-1 with TRBJ1-1; D is unclear. The V gene lost 3 bases and the J gene lost 0 bases, with 11 bases spanning the gap. Germline V gives CDR1 MNHNS, CDR2 SASEGT. The CDR3 has 15 residues. The CDR3: CASSDGRVMNTEAFF. In DNA, the CDR3 is TGTGCCAGCAGTGACGGGCGGGTCATGAACACTGAAGCTTTCTTT.

V gene TRBV28 combines with J gene TRBJ2-7; possibly TRBD1 for D (5 bases). Germline CDR1 and CDR2: MDHEN and SYDVKM. The CDR3 consists of 13 residues. V lost 0 bases, J lost 7 bases, and 10 bases lay in between. CDR3 DNA: TGTGCCAGCAGTTTATGGGCAGGGCGTGAGCAGTACGTC. Translating it yields CASSLWAGREQYV.

The V gene is TRBV28, the J gene TRBJ1-6; no definite D call. The V gene lost 6 bases and the J gene lost 4 bases, with 7 bases spanning the gap. This CDR3 comprises 13 residues. CDR1 and CDR2 (germline): MDHEN, SYDVKM. This chain's CDR3 is CASRGTYNSPLHF. CDR3 nucleotide sequence: TGTGCCAGCAGAGGAACTTATAATTCACCCCTCCACTTT.

The CDR3, as DNA: TGCAGCGTTGAAGAGGGGAGAGATACGCAGTATTTT. It translates to CSVEEGRDTQYF. The chain couples TRBV29-1 to TRBJ2-3, with a tentative D call TRBD2 (5 bases). Per germline, CDR1 SQVTM and CDR2 ANQGSEA. The CDR3 runs 12 residues. V lost 0 bases to trimming and J lost 5 bases, with 6 bases between them.

The V gene is TRBV9, the J gene TRBJ2-7, with 9 bases that match TRBD1. The CDR3 is 14 residues long. In germline, CDR1 is SGDLS, CDR2 YYNGEE. J was trimmed by 4 bases and V by 1 base; bases with no gene match: 3. The CDR3 loop reads CASSVTGGGYEQYF. Here the CDR3 DNA reads TGTGCCAGCAGCGTAACAGGGGGCGGGTACGAGCAGTACTTC.

The rearrangement uses TRBV6-5 and TRBJ1-2, with a possible D match to TRBD1 (5 bases). The CDR3 extends over 13 amino acids. Germline lookup yields CDR1 MNHEY and CDR2 SVGAGI. Trimming shortened V by 6 bases and J by 4 bases, and 12 bases separated the two germline ends. CDR3: CASSKGPTYGYTF. The CDR3 nucleotides are TGTGCCAGCAGCAAGGGGCCTACCTATGGCTACACCTTC.

The J gene is TRBJ1-1, the V gene TRBV11-1; D gene uncertain. V lost 5 bases and J lost 2, with 12 bases in between. The CDR3 contains 14 residues. Germline loops: CDR1 SGHAT, CDR2 FQDESV (reference sequence). CDR3 in DNA: TGTGCCAGCAGCGACGGGTGGGGAAACACTGAAGCTTTCTTT. This encodes CASSDGWGNTEAFF.

The chain couples TRBV12-3 or TRBV12-4 to TRBJ1-1; 7 bases fit TRBD1. The CDR3 loop spans 12 amino acids. Germline trimming cut 6 bases from V and 5 bases from J; bases unmatched to any gene: 3. The CDR3 protein is CASRQGRTEAFF. The CDR3 DNA follows: TGTGCCAGCAGACAGGGGCGGACTGAAGCTTTCTTT.

The rearrangement joins TRBV12-5 to TRBJ2-1; D gene unclear. V gave up 1 base and J gave up 4 bases, with 17 bases separating them. The CDR3 loop spans 17 amino acids. The germline V gene encodes CDR1 LGHNT and CDR2 FRNRAP. CDR3 nucleotides: TGTGCTAGTGGTTTGGGGGTCGAGCGATCAGGTTACAATGAGCAGTTCTTC. It specifies CASGLGVERSGYNEQFF.

This clone was recorded once. The chain has TRBV29-1 and TRBJ1-2, with 7 positions matching TRBD1. The germline V gene encodes CDR1 SQVTM and CDR2 ANQGSEA. CDR3 length: 13 residues. V dropped 4 bases and J dropped 2; count of bases not matched to a gene: 4. This chain's CDR3 is CSVAGGENYGYTF. CDR3 nucleotide sequence: TGCAGCGTTGCAGGGGGAGAGAACTATGGCTACACCTTC.

The chain employs TRBV6-5 and TRBJ2-3; TRBD2 agrees at 13 bases. V lost 5 bases to trimming and J lost 10 bases; unmatched junction nucleotides: 6. Germline V gene lookup returns CDR1 MNHEY and CDR2 SVGAGI. The CDR3 totals 14 residues. CDR3 sequence: CASSTTSGGASQYF. Here the CDR3 DNA reads TGTGCCAGCAGTACTACTAGCGGGGGGGCGTCGCAGTATTTT.

The rearrangement uses TRBV28 and TRBJ2-7; D unclear. This CDR3 is built from 12 residues. Germline lookup yields CDR1 MDHEN and CDR2 SYDVKM. The germline V and J ends were trimmed by 2 bases and 7 bases, with 9 bases remaining between them. DNA for the CDR3: TGTGCCAGCAGTTTAGGAAGGGCGGAGCAGTACGTC. As protein: CASSLGRAEQYV.

This chain connects TRBV5-1 to TRBJ2-2, with 13 bases lining up with TRBD2. Germline CDR1 and CDR2: SGHRS and YFSETQ. Losses at the gene ends were 3 bases for V and 0 bases for J; bases not matched to a gene: 8. The CDR3 sequence is 19 residues long. CDR3 in amino acids: CASSSGTSGILANTGELFF. The CDR3 coding sequence is TGCGCCAGCAGCTCGGGGACTAGCGGGATTCTAGCGAACACCGGGGAGCTGTTTTTT.

The chain couples TRBV5-4 to TRBJ1-4, with D possibly being TRBD1 (6 bases). Germline V CDR1 and CDR2: SGHNT, YYREEE (reference sequence). Trimming removed 3 bases from V and 2 bases from J, with 17 bases in between. This CDR3 region has 17 residues. CDR3 DNA: TGTGCCAGCAGCTCGGCTGGGGGGCTGTGGACTAATGAAAAACTGTTTTTT. It specifies CASSSAGGLWTNEKLFF.

The chain combines TRBV9 with TRBJ1-5; D is unresolved. V lost 1 base and J 4 bases, leaving 9 bases between the germline ends. CDR3 size: 14 residues. CDR1 and CDR2 from the germline V gene are SGDLS and YYNGEE. The CDR3 loop reads CASSVFDGNQPQHF. Written as DNA, the CDR3 is TGTGCCAGCAGCGTATTCGACGGGAATCAGCCCCAGCATTTT.

The chain is built from TRBV10-1 and TRBJ1-1; tentative D call: TRBD1 (5 bases). Trimming stripped 0 bases from V and 11 bases from J, with 13 bases between. This CDR3 has 13 amino acids. Germline-derived CDR1 and CDR2 are WNHNN and SYGVQD (reference sequence). CDR3 in DNA: TGCGCCAGCAGTGAGTCGGGGACCCGGGGGGCTTTCTTT. Residues: CASSESGTRGAFF.

The chain links TRBV6-4 to TRBJ2-1, with 8 bases matching TRBD2. V dropped 3 bases and J dropped 4; count of bases not matched to a gene: 5. The CDR3 extends over 15 amino acids. Per germline, CDR1 MRHNA and CDR2 SNTAGT. The chain's CDR3 is CASSEETSGYNEQFF. For the CDR3, the DNA is TGTGCCAGCAGTGAAGAAACTAGCGGTTACAATGAGCAGTTCTTC.

CDR3: CASSLGITANYGYTF. CDR3 in DNA: TGTGCCAGCAGCTTGGGGATCACGGCTAACTATGGCTACACCTTC. V and J are TRBV5-6 and TRBJ1-2, with D unclear. The CDR3 contains 15 residues. Germline V gene sequence: CDR1 SGHDT, CDR2 YYEEEE. Trimming took off 0 bases at V and 0 bases at J, with 9 bases between the two ends.

J is TRBJ1-1 and V is TRBV28; D is uncertain. This CDR3 region has 17 residues. CDR1 is MDHEN and CDR2 is SYDVKM in the germline V gene. V was pared by 1 base and J by 3 bases, with 18 bases between. CDR3 nucleotide sequence: TGTGCCAGCAGTTTATTCATGGGGTGGACCTCGGACACTGAAGCTTTCTTT. Its translation is CASSLFMGWTSDTEAFF.

The V and J genes are TRBV6-6 and TRBJ1-2; D gene ambiguous. The CDR3 extends over 13 amino acids. The V and J ends lost 2 bases and 1 base respectively, with 5 bases between them. CDR1 and CDR2 from the germline V gene are MNHNY and SVGAGI (reference sequence). The CDR3 sequence is CASSYPVNYGYTF. CDR3 coding DNA: TGTGCCAGCAGTTACCCGGTTAACTATGGCTACACCTTC.

The rearrangement joins TRBV12-5 to TRBJ2-5; D perhaps matches TRBD2 (5 bases). Trimming removed 5 bases from V and 2 bases from J, with 18 bases in between. Germline V lookup: CDR1 LGHNT, CDR2 FRNRAP. The CDR3 length is 16 residues. CDR3 nucleotides: TGTGCTAGTGGTCCCCGGCTGGCGGGCCCTCAAGAGACCCAGTACTTC. This encodes CASGPRLAGPQETQYF.

V usage is TRBV5-1 and J usage is TRBJ2-2; a weak D match, TRBD1 (5 bases). V dropped 5 bases and J dropped 3 bases, with 14 bases sitting between them. CDR1 is SGHRS and CDR2 is YFSETQ in the germline V gene. This CDR3 has 15 residues. CDR3 protein: CASSPGDRDTGELFF. The DNA for the CDR3 is TGCGCCAGCAGTCCCGGAGACAGAGACACCGGGGAGCTGTTTTTT.

This chain links TRBV7-6 with TRBJ2-2; 9 nucleotides align to TRBD2. Germline values: CDR1 SGHVS, CDR2 FNYEAQ. Trimming at V came to 0 bases and at J to 5 bases, leaving 4 bases not matched to a gene. The CDR3 is 16 amino acids. The CDR3 sequence: CASSLALAGSTGELFF. CDR3 nucleotides: TGTGCCAGCAGCTTAGCGCTAGCGGGATCTACCGGGGAGCTGTTTTTT.

This chain uses TRBV24-1 with TRBJ2-1; 7 nucleotides agree with TRBD2. Germline V lookup: CDR1 KGHDR, CDR2 SFDVKD. V shed 2 bases, J shed 9 bases, and the junction held 0 bases outside the gene matches. This CDR3 region has 12 residues. CDR3 amino acids: CATSDWGGEQFF. The CDR3 bases are TGTGCCACCAGTGATTGGGGGGGTGAGCAGTTCTTC.

V and J are TRBV5-6 and TRBJ2-7; 7 positions match TRBD1. With 0 bases clipped from V and 3 bases from J, the junction kept 6 bases outside the gene matches. Germline values: CDR1 SGHDT, CDR2 YYEEEE. CDR3 length equals 15 residues. CDR3 protein: CASSLGRTGDYEQYF. The CDR3 DNA is TGTGCCAGCAGCTTGGGCCGGACAGGAGACTACGAGCAGTACTTC.